This T cell receptor (beta chain) was captured in a study of beta chain features in type 1 diabetes. Whole-study results and caveats: In type 1 diabetes patients, VDJ junctions had fewer insertions; deletions at these junctions were more frequent. Researchers could not determine here whether HLA type influences TCRB rearrangement.

Expressed TCRB transcripts were sequenced because the isolated RNA had all been reverse transcribed beforehand. Some 3.6 million reads per sample were averaged for naive, central memory and regulatory samples. Sequencing was performed with immunoSEQ multiplex PCR; in TCRdb, only in-frame clones are kept and a portion is missing. The sample consists of over 120,000 clones, 10% of them appearing once. The CDR3 runs 12 residues. V was shortened by 11 bases and J by 4 bases, with 15 bases between the two germline ends. CDR1 ENHRY and CDR2 SYGVKD come from the germline V gene. Only a few counts were recorded for this clone. Its matching antigen is unknown.

The chain is built from TRBV10-3 and TRBJ2-7, with D perhaps matching TRBD1 (5 bases). This sequence was found in a man younger than 35 in good health. Material for sequencing was naive CD4+ T cells from blood. The chain's CDR3 is CASSGLGYEQYF. The DNA of the CDR3 is TGTGCCTCTTCAGGGTTAGGGTACGAGCAGTACTTC.